Presented here are 26 T cell receptor beta chains from one specimen sequenced in a study of shared clonotypes between healthy human individuals. It was CD45RO-negative cells, positively selected for CCR7, that made up naive CD8 cells, with terminally differentiated effector memory CD45RA+ cells excluded. This table comes from immunoSEQ multiplex PCR, and its TCRdb copy is limited to in-frame clones, with some not included. This table holds a few million clones, just over 90% found once. Sample: naive CD8+ T cells from PBMCs. The receptors here all came from a man aged 18 to 29 in good health. Some clones in this sample may be carry-over from other donors' samples.

The CDR3 is CASSSGRGGYTF. The CDR3 DNA sequence: TGTGCCAGCAGCTCCGGTAGGGGTGGCTACACCTTC. The V call is TRBV7-9, the J call TRBJ1-2; possible D gene TRBD1, 5 bases. Deletions cut 4 bases from V and 7 bases from J, with 10 bases between. CDR3 length: 12 amino acids. Germline assignment: CDR1 SEHNR and CDR2 FQNEAQ (reference sequence).

The J gene is TRBJ2-7, the V gene TRBV9, with D hard to call. Germline V gene data show CDR1 as SGDLS and CDR2 as YYNGEE. Trimming removed 0 bases at V and 1 base at J, with 14 bases between. This CDR3 is built from 16 residues. The CDR3 sequence: CASSVDVGSGSYEQYF. The DNA of the CDR3 is TGTGCCAGCAGCGTAGACGTGGGGTCAGGATCCTACGAGCAGTACTTC.

The chain employs TRBV5-1 and TRBJ2-2; D possibly uses TRBD1 or TRBD2 (5 bases each). V lost 3 bases and J 1 base, leaving 10 bases between the germline ends. Germline-derived CDR1 and CDR2 are SGHRS and YFSETQ. The CDR3 runs 15 residues. This CDR3 is CASSSSTGNTGELFF. Here the CDR3 DNA reads TGCGCCAGCAGCTCTAGCACAGGGAACACCGGGGAGCTGTTTTTT.

The V and J genes are TRBV28 and TRBJ2-7; 9 bases match TRBD1. CDR1 is MDHEN and CDR2 is SYDVKM in the germline V gene. V gave up 5 bases and J gave up 4 bases; unmatched junction bases: 12. This CDR3 has 16 amino acids. The CDR3 bases are TGTGCCAGCAGTCCGAGTAAGGGGACAGGGATTTACGAGCAGTACTTC. Translation gives CASSPSKGTGIYEQYF.

As regards this clone: The junction differs from germline at one of its ends, possibly a read error. The rearrangement joins TRBV6-5 to TRBJ1-2; D possibly corresponds to TRBD1 (5 bases). The germline CDR1 and CDR2 sequences are MNHEY and SVGAGI. CDR3 length equals 15 residues. CDR3 DNA sequence: TGTGCCAGCAGTGACTCTACCGGGACCCAACTCCATCCCACCTTC. This sequence encodes CASSDSTGTQLHPTF.

The chain couples TRBV6-6 to TRBJ2-5; D is perhaps TRBD1 or TRBD2 (5 bases each). This CDR3 is built from 15 residues. CDR1 is MNHNY and CDR2 is SVGAGI in the germline V gene (reference sequence). Deletions cut 0 bases from V and 4 bases from J, with 12 bases between. The DNA for the CDR3 is TGTGCCAGCAGTTACTCGTTCCCGGGGACAGAGACCCAGTACTTC. This sequence encodes CASSYSFPGTETQYF.

This clone was detected only once. The chain joins TRBV2 to TRBJ1-3, with no clear D. Trimming took off 7 bases at V and 0 bases at J, with 13 bases between the two ends. CDR3 length: 15 amino acids. The germline gives CDR1 SNHLY, CDR2 FYNNEI. The CDR3 bases are TGTGCCAGCATAAGCGGCGTTAGCTCTGGAAACACCATATATTTT. Its protein product is CASISGVSSGNTIYF. The full variable domain, completed using reference TRBV2 and TRBJ1-3, is EPEVTQTPSHQVTQMGQEVILRCVPISNHLYFYWYRQILGQKVEFLVSFYNNEISEKSEIFDDQFSVERPDGSNFTLKIRSTKLEDSAMYFCASISGVSSGNTIYFGEGSWLTVV.

CDR3 in DNA: TGTGCCAGCAGTTTGACTAGCTTCACCGGGGAGCTGTTTTTT. This codes for CASSLTSFTGELFF. This rearrangement joins TRBV6-5 to TRBJ2-2; 7 positions match TRBD2. Germline loops: CDR1 MNHEY, CDR2 SVGAGI. Trimming at V came to 4 bases and at J to 4 bases, leaving 3 bases not matched to a gene. CDR3 size: 14 residues.

The rearrangement uses TRBV19 and TRBJ1-1; D unclear. CDR1 is LNHDA and CDR2 is SQIVND in the germline V gene (reference sequence). With 4 bases removed from V and 6 bases from J, the gap between germline ends came to 6 bases. The CDR3 runs 11 residues. The DNA of the CDR3 is TGTGCCAGTAGTAAAGTAGCTGAAGCTTTCTTT. Residues: CASSKVAEAFF. The full variable domain, in which reference TRBV19 and TRBJ1-1 provide the parts outside the CDR3, is DGGITQSPKYLFRKEGQNVTLSCEQNLNHDAMYWYRQDPGQGLRLIYYSQIVNDFQKGDIAEGYSVSREKKESFPLTVTSAQKNPTAFYLCASSKVAEAFFGQGTRLTVV.

The chain employs TRBV19 and TRBJ1-1, with 7 bases fitting TRBD1. This CDR3 region has 13 residues. Germline CDR1 LNHDA, CDR2 SQIVND (reference sequence). The trim removed 4 bases at V and 4 bases at J, leaving 3 bases unmatched. Written as DNA, the CDR3 is TGTGCCAGTAGTAACAGGGGTATCACTGAAGCTTTCTTT. This translates into CASSNRGITEAFF.

The chain employs TRBV14 and TRBJ2-2, with TRBD2 matching over 9 bases. Germline values: CDR1 SGHDN, CDR2 FVKESK. This CDR3 region has 16 residues. J lost 5 bases, V lost 3 bases, and 7 bases had no gene match. Written as DNA, the CDR3 is TGTGCCAGCAGCCAGTGGCTAGCGGGAAAAACCGGGGAGCTGTTTTTT. Its protein is CASSQWLAGKTGELFF.

This sequence joins TRBV5-1 and TRBJ2-7; TRBD1 matches at 7 bases. Germline CDR1 reads SGHRS; CDR2 reads YFSETQ. The J segment lost 3 bases and the V segment lost 4 bases, leaving 10 bases of the junction unmatched. This CDR3 comprises 15 residues. The CDR3 sequence is CASSLGEGAFYEQYF. The CDR3 coding sequence is TGCGCCAGCAGCCTCGGTGAGGGGGCATTCTACGAGCAGTACTTC.

The rearrangement uses TRBV4-3 and TRBJ1-5; D may be TRBD1 (5 bases). The germline V gene has CDR1 LGHNA and CDR2 YSLEER. Trimming left V 4 bases short and J 7 bases short, with 17 bases between. The CDR3 contains 15 residues. The DNA for the CDR3 is TGCGCCAGCAGCCTTTATGTTGGGGCACAACAGCCCCAGCATTTT. It is translated as CASSLYVGAQQPQHF.

CDR3 residues: CASSSRLAGGPGGQETQYF. The CDR3, as DNA: TGTGCCAGCAGCTCAAGACTAGCGGGAGGGCCGGGGGGCCAAGAGACCCAGTACTTC. The rearrangement uses TRBV13 and TRBJ2-5; TRBD2 matches 14 bases. The CDR3 length is 19 residues. Germline assignment: CDR1 PRHDT and CDR2 FYEKMQ (reference sequence). The V segment lost 4 bases and the J segment 1 base; nucleotides outside the gene matches: 11.

J is TRBJ2-2 and V is TRBV4-1; possible D gene TRBD2, 6 bases. Germline-derived CDR1 and CDR2 are MGHRA and YSYEKL. This CDR3 comprises 16 residues. V was pared by 2 bases and J by 1 base, with 11 bases between. The CDR3 bases are TGCGCCAGCAGCCAATCACTAGCATGGAACACCGGGGAGCTGTTTTTT. Encoded protein: CASSQSLAWNTGELFF.

A single count supports this clone. The chain is built from TRBV10-3 and TRBJ2-2; TRBD2 matches 14 bases. V shed 5 bases, J shed 7 bases, and the junction held 12 bases outside the gene matches. The germline gives CDR1 ENHRY, CDR2 SYGVKD. The CDR3 extends over 18 amino acids. The CDR3 nucleotides read TGTGCCATCAGTCTCGGGACTAGCGGGAGAGGGATCTTCGGGGAGCTGTTTTTT. The encoded protein is CAISLGTSGRGIFGELFF.

The J gene is TRBJ2-5, the V gene TRBV4-3; D ambiguous. Between the trimmed V and J ends, which lost 0 bases and 2 bases, there was a span of 7 bases. Germline-derived CDR1 and CDR2 are LGHNA and YSLEER. The CDR3 runs 14 residues. CDR3 bases: TGCGCCAGCAGCCAAGATGGCGAACAAGAGACCCAGTACTTC. The encoded protein is CASSQDGEQETQYF.

The rearrangement links TRBV27 to TRBJ2-5; no clear D gene. The germline CDR1 and CDR2 sequences are MNHEY and SMNVEV (reference sequence). This CDR3 has 14 residues. Trimming took 3 bases from V and 4 from J, leaving 12 bases between them. The CDR3: CASSFLGIRETQYF. The CDR3 DNA follows: TGTGCCAGCAGTTTCCTCGGTATCAGAGAGACCCAGTACTTC.

The rearrangement uses TRBV27 and TRBJ2-7; either TRBD1 or TRBD2 may supply D (6 bases each). V lost 4 bases to trimming and J lost 4 bases, with 20 bases between them. This CDR3 is built from 16 residues. CDR1 is MNHEY, CDR2 SMNVEV, per germline (reference sequence). CDR3 sequence: CASSYSVGGLAYEQYF. In DNA, the CDR3 is TGTGCCAGCAGTTACTCCGTAGGGGGGTTGGCGTACGAGCAGTACTTC.

The chain links TRBV6-6 to TRBJ1-1, with a weak D call TRBD1 (5 bases). V gave up 2 bases and J gave up 4 bases, with 14 bases separating them. The CDR3 length is 15 residues. Germline V gene sequence: CDR1 MNHNY, CDR2 SVGAGI (reference sequence). In nucleotides, the CDR3 is TGTGCCAGCAGTTACCGGGGACCTCGCGGCACTGAAGCTTTCTTT. Its protein product is CASSYRGPRGTEAFF.

This rearrangement joins TRBV6-1 to TRBJ2-2, with unresolved D. This CDR3 is built from 16 residues. Germline V gene sequence: CDR1 MNHNS, CDR2 SASEGT. The germline V and J ends were trimmed by 2 bases and 1 base, with 11 bases remaining between them. The CDR3 DNA is TGTGCCAGCAGTGAACCGTTCGGCGAGAACACCGGGGAGCTGTTTTTT. This codes for CASSEPFGENTGELFF.

This clone was seen only once. V gene TRBV4-1 combines with J gene TRBJ1-2, with TRBD1 as a possible D gene (5 bases). The V and J ends lost 3 bases and 0 bases respectively, with 11 bases between them. Germline V CDR1 and CDR2: MGHRA, YSYEKL. The CDR3 is 15 amino acids. CDR3 protein: CASSHGGVPNYGYTF. The CDR3 bases are TGCGCCAGCAGCCACGGGGGGGTACCTAACTATGGCTACACCTTC.

The chain uses TRBV4-1 and TRBJ2-1; perhaps TRBD1 as D (5 bases). The germline CDR1 and CDR2 sequences are MGHRA and YSYEKL. The CDR3 has 14 amino acids. The ends were cut back, 1 base at V and 7 bases at J, with 11 bases in the middle. The CDR3 DNA is TGCGCCAGCAGCCAAGTGCATCAGGGAAATGAGCAGTTCTTC. This codes for CASSQVHQGNEQFF.

The rearrangement links TRBV6-1 to TRBJ2-1; D unresolved. Trimming took 6 bases from V and 5 from J, leaving 11 bases between them. The CDR3 is 13 amino acids. CDR1 and CDR2 (germline): MNHNS, SASEGT. In nucleotides, the CDR3 is TGTGCCAGCAGAATTGCCCGTGACAATGAGCAGTTCTTC. Translated, it gives CASRIARDNEQFF.

J is TRBJ2-4 and V is TRBV9; D gene ambiguous. V lost 0 bases and J 1 base, leaving 14 bases between the germline ends. The CDR3 runs 17 residues. From germline, CDR1 is SGDLS and CDR2 YYNGEE. The CDR3 is CASSVADAGRAKNIQYF. The CDR3 bases are TGTGCCAGCAGCGTAGCAGACGCCGGTAGGGCCAAAAACATTCAGTACTTC.

The rearrangement links TRBV7-2 to TRBJ2-4, with TRBD1 as a possible D gene (5 bases). The V end was cut by 1 base, the J end by 8 bases, with 9 bases between. In germline, CDR1 is SGHTA, CDR2 FQGNSA. There are 13 residues in the CDR3. Here the CDR3 DNA reads TGTGCCAGCAGCTTAGTTCTACAGGACATTCAGTACTTC. Amino acid sequence: CASSLVLQDIQYF.